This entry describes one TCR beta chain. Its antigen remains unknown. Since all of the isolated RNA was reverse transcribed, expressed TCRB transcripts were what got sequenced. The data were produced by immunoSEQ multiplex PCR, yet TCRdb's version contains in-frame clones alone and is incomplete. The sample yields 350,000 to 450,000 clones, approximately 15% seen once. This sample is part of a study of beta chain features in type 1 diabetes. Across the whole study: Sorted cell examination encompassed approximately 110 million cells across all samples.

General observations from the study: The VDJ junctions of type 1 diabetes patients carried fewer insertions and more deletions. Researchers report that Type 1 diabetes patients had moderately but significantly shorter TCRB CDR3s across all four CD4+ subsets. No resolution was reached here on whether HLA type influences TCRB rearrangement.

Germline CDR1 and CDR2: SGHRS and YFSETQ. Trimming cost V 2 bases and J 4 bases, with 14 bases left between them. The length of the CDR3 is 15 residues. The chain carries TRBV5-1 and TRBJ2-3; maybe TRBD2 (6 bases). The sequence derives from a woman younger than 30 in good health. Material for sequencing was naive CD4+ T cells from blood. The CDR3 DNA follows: TGCGCCAGCAGCTTAGCTAGGTGGGAGGCAGATACGCAGTATTTT. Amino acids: CASSLARWEADTQYF.